The sequence of this TCR beta chain was determined in a study of identical twins. Study-level points and caveats: High-abundance cord blood beta clonotypes had fewer insertions; memory repertoires showed none.

The CDR3 has 17 amino acids. V was clipped by 6 bases and J by 0 bases; unmatched bases: 9. The table lists this clonotype with a few counts. Its antigen is unknown. Every sampled donor was Caucasian and healthy. Using its own MiXCR run on the 5' RACE reads, TCRdb lists one record per CDR3 protein. The table has 300,000 or so distinct CDR3 sequences, nearly 9.5% seen once. This same sample was also part of a study on yellow fever vaccine responses in identical twins.

Material: CD8+ T cells sorted from blood. The TCR was taken from a woman under 30 in good health. The rearrangement uses TRBV12-3 or TRBV12-4 and TRBJ2-7, with 12 bases matching TRBD2. CDR3 in DNA: TGTGCCAGCAGCTCCGGACTAGCGGGGAGCAGCTCCTACGAGCAGTACTTC. Its protein product is CASSSGLAGSSSYEQYF.